The clone carrying this T cell receptor (beta chain) showed up many times. The antigen remains unidentified. This sample was taken from a study of T-cell reconstitution after alpha-beta-depleted transplantation in children. Trimming removed 4 bases at V and 2 bases at J, with 9 bases between. The CDR3 totals 13 residues. Germline V CDR1 and CDR2: KGHSY, FQNENV. The study, taken as a whole, reports: Fresh T-cell production supplied most of the T-cell counts and diversity seen one year after transplant.

The TCRbeta library incorporated unique molecular identifiers. TCRdb reprocessed the PCR reads via MiXCR and lists one record per CDR3 protein. The sample includes 250,000 to 300,000 distinct CDR3 sequences, roughly 8.2% of them seen just once. This receptor was identified in a female patient aged 2-9 years who had a stem cell transplant for Fanconi anemia, so the T cells may come from the graft donor. This material consisted of peripheral blood, taken 360 days after TCRalphabeta/CD19-depleted stem cell transplant. The chain links TRBV16 to TRBJ2-7, with D maybe TRBD2 (6 bases). The CDR3 here is CASSPRGAYEQYF. CDR3 nucleotides: TGTGCCAGCAGCCCGCGGGGCGCCTACGAGCAGTACTTC.